The present entry profiles one TCR beta chain with its context. The authors' processing: Reference gene primer amplification gave estimated nucleated cell counts. The protocol was immunoSEQ multiplex PCR, while the TCRdb copy is restricted to in-frame clones and leaves out a portion. Clone size and the V and J calls come from that table; the DNA yielded D and trimming. The table includes 150,000 or so clones, around 89% detected once. Seattle participants joined during active infection and were tracked over time. This sample was taken from a study of blood T cell repertoires in COVID-19. Study summary: Both acute and convalescent COVID-19 samples were obtained from the United States, Italy and Spain. From T cells, B-cell-depleted T cells, or PBMCs came the material, which was cDNA or gDNA.

Trimming cost V 7 bases and J 2 bases; bases outside gene matches: 3. CDR3 length: 15 amino acids. CDR1 is MNHEY, CDR2 SMNVEV, per germline (reference sequence). This TCR derives from a man in his late teens or twenties with COVID-19, enrolled during active disease. This sequence joins TRBV27 and TRBJ2-5, with 14 bases identical to TRBD2. Sequencing was carried out using peripheral blood. Here the CDR3 DNA reads TGTGCCAGCAAGCGGACTAGCGGGAGGCAAGAGACCCAGTACTTC. It translates to CASKRTSGRQETQYF.